The 5 T cell receptor beta chains below all came from one sample that was sequenced in a study of tissue T cells after allogeneic stem cell transplantation. Time point indicated: mouse harvest day 7 after allogeneic transplant. The graft held 10^6 splenic CD5+ T cells and 10^7 T-cell-depleted bone marrow cells. TCRdb's copy holds only in-frame clones and misses some; the assay was immunoSEQ multiplex PCR. The profile shows thousands of clones, roughly 40% of them singletons. The sample was skin. The receptors here all came from a female BALB/c mouse given C57BL/6 T cells with graft-versus-host disease after an allogeneic hematopoietic cell transplant.

In its sample, this clone ranks as medium-sized. Gene labels here are mouse ones. The read ends 1 residue early relative to the CDR3; the germline J gene fills the gap. V and J are TRBV26 and TRBJ1-3, with a tentative D call TRBD1 (6 bases). Per the germline V gene, CDR1 is KGHPV and CDR2 is FQNQEV (reference sequence). The CDR3 totals 15 residues. The V gene lost 2 bases and the J gene lost 3 bases, with 11 bases spanning the gap. CDR3 in amino acids: CASSLRTGYGNTLYF. The covered CDR3 bases are TGTGCCAGCAGTCTGCGAACAGGGTATGGAAATACGCTCTAT.

This clone was counted a few times. The germline and genes are mouse ones. The CDR3 end falls 1 residue outside the read, so it is completed with the germline J gene. V and J are TRBV15 and TRBJ2-4; no definite D call. This CDR3 comprises 11 residues. The ends were cut back, 4 bases at V and 2 bases at J, with 1 base in the middle. Germline V CDR1 and CDR2: SGHND, FRSKSL. The sequenced part of the CDR3 DNA is TGTGCCAGCAGTTCTCAAAACACCTTGTAC. Residues: CASSSQNTLY. The CDR3 in full is CASSSQNTLYF.

This clone was seen more than once but under ten times. Here the gene names and germline are mouse. The read halts 1 residue ahead of the CDR3 end, with the missing end drawn from the germline J gene. V is TRBV23 and J is TRBJ2-5; TRBD2, the table's D call, was not compared with the DNA. The CDR3 covers 15 residues. Looked up from germline, CDR1 is KGHTA and CDR2 is FQNQQP. Partial CDR3 DNA: TGCTCCAGCAGTCAATTGGGGATAGGCCAAGACACCCAGTAC. This encodes CSSSQLGIGQDTQY. The CDR3, in full, reads CSSSQLGIGQDTQYF.

As to this clone: These gene names are mouse names. The read stops 1 residue short of the end of the CDR3; the missing end is completed from the germline J gene. The chain is built from TRBV3 and TRBJ2-2; 9 nucleotides agree with TRBD2. This CDR3 spans 15 amino acids. Germline loops: CDR1 SNHLY, CDR2 FYNGKV (reference sequence). The trim removed 5 bases at V and 1 base at J, leaving 2 bases unmatched. The part of the CDR3 DNA that was read is TGTGCCAGCAGCAAACTGGGGGGAAACACCGGGCAGCTCTAC. This codes for CASSKLGGNTGQLY. The full CDR3 reads CASSKLGGNTGQLYF. The full variable domain, its missing parts supplied by reference TRBV3 and TRBJ2-2, is GPKVLQIPSHQIIDMGQMVTLNCDPVSNHLYFYWYKQILGQQMEFLVNFYNGKVMEKSKLFKDQFSVERPDGSYFTLKIQPTALEDSAVYFCASSKLGGNTGQLYFGEGSKLTVL.

This clone was counted only a few times. Mouse gene names apply. The observed sequence ends 1 residue before the CDR3 terminus, with the missing tail filled in from the germline J gene. The V call is TRBV26, the J call TRBJ1-4; D unclear. V lost 4 bases and J 7 bases, leaving 10 bases between the germline ends. CDR3 length: 13 residues. The germline V gene has CDR1 KGHPV and CDR2 FQNQEV (reference sequence). The CDR3 bases that were read are TGTGCCAGCAGTCCCCGGCCCGCCGAAAGATTATTT. This translates into CASSPRPAERLF. The whole CDR3 sequence reads CASSPRPAERLFF.